A selection of T cell receptor beta chains follows, all from one sample in a study of blood T cells in healthy people across ages. TCRdb re-called the 5' RACE reads through MiXCR, storing one row per CDR3 protein. This table holds about 1 million distinct CDR3 sequences, under 30% found once. These data were also filed under a second study, of T cells of mothers and their children.

What was sequenced was blood. These receptors were collected from a girl aged 2 to 9 in good health. The conserved cysteine and the conserved F or W are not part of the CDR3 here.

V,CDR3
TRBV4-1,ASSQDQGRQPQH
TRBV7-2,ASSLEILAGGSNEQF
TRBV5-5,ASSLQGTSGRTNEQF
TRBV9,ASSTWGEGGTDTQY
TRBV28,ASRRSRDEQY
TRBV9,ASSVEMDTEAF
TRBV20-1,SARVSDFNIQY
TRBV7-9,ASSLGQGLLHEQY
TRBV4-1,ASSQVVPSANEQY
TRBV7-2,ASSHRTGKTEAF
TRBV7-3,ASSLNGWAPTETQY
TRBV5-1,ASSLGGTAGGSPYEQF
TRBV20-1,GARVGDREEKLF
TRBV10-3,AISESRTVDSNQPQH
TRBV6-2/TRBV6-3,ASTKTGSYEQY
TRBV4-2,ASSHQNGTLGRSTGELF
TRBV6-6,ASSYPRSGIYNEQF
TRBV24-1,ATSDLAGGLGNEQF
TRBV29-1,SVRRGSNQNEQF
TRBV6-1,ASTRETQTDTQY
TRBV5-1,ASSLNPSRDQPQH
TRBV28,ASRWRSTRSGNTIY
TRBV3-1,ASSPTAFSSAHTQY
TRBV7-9,ASSPPRWGTGELF
TRBV20-1,SARTSSGDPYEQY
TRBV6-5,ASRVTGPNTEAF
TRBV28,ASSEIQPAGPGTQY
TRBV6-5,ASTGIATNEKLF
TRBV6-2/TRBV6-3,ASSYPEAIAGDYNEQF